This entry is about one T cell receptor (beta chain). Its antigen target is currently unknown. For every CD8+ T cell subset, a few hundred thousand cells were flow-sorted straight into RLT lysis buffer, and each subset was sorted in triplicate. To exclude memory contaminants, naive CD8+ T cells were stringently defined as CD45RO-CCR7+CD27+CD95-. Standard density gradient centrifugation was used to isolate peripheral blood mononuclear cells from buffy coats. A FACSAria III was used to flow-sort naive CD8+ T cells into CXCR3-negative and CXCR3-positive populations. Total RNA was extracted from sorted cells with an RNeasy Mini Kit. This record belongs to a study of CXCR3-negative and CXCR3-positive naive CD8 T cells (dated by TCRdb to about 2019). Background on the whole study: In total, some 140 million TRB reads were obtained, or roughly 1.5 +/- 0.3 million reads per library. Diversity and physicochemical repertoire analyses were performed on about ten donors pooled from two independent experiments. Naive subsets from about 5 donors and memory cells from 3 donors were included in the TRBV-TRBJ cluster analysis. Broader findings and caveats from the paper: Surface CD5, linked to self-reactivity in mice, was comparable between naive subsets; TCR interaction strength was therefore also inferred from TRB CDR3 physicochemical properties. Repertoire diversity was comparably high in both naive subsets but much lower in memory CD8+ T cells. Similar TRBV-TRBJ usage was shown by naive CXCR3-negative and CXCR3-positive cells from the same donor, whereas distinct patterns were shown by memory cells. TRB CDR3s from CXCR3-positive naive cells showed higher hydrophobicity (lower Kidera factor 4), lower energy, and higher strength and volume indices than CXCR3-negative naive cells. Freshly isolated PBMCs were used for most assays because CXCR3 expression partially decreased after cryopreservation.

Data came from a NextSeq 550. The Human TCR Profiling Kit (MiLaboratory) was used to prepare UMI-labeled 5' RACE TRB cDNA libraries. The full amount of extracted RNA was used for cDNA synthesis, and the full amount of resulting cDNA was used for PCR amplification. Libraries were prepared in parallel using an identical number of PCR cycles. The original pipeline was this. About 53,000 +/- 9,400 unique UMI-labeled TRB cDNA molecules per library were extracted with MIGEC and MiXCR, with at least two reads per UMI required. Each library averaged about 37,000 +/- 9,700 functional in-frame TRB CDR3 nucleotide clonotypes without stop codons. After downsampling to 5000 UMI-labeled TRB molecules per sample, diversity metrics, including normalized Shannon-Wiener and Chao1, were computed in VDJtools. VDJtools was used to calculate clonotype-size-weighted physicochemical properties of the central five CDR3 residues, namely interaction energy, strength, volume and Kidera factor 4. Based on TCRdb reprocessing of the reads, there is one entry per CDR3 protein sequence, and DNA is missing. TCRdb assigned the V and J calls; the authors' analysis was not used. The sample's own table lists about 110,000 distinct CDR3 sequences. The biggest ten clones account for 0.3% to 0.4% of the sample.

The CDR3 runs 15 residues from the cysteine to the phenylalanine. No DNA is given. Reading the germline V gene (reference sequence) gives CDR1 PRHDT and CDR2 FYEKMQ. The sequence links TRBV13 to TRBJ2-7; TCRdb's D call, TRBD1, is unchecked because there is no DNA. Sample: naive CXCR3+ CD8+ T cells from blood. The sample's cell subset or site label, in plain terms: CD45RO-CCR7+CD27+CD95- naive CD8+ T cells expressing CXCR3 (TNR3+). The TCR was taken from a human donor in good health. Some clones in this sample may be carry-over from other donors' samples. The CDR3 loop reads CASSPGWDRGYEQYF. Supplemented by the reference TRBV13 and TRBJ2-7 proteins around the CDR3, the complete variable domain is AAGVIQSPRHLIKEKRETATLKCYPIPRHDTVYWYQQGPGQDPQFLISFYEKMQSDKGSIPDRFSAQQFSDYHSELNMSSLELGDSALYFCASSPGWDRGYEQYFGPGTRLTVT.